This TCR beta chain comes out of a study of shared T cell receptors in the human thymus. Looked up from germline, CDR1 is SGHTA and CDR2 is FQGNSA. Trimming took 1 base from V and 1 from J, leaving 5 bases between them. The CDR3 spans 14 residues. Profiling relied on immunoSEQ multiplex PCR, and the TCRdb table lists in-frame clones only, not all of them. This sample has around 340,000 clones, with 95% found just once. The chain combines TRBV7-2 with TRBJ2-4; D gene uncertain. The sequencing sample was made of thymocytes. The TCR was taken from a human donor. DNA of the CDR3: TGTGCCAGCAGCTTAGGGGGTGCCAAAAACATTCAGTACTTC. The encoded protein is CASSLGGAKNIQYF.